The sequence of this TCR beta chain was determined in a study of T cell repertoires in cytomegalovirus infection. Turning to this clonotype: Its specificity is not known.

From the reads, TCRdb called clonotypes with MiXCR, one entry per CDR3 protein. The sample contains tens of thousands of distinct CDR3 sequences, 20% to 30% of which appear only once. V shed 3 bases and J shed 7 bases, with 9 bases lying between them. The CDR3 runs to 12 residues. Per germline, CDR1 SGHDT and CDR2 YYEEEE. The sequencing here drew on CD8+ T cells from cultured PBMCs, taken from culture after CMV antigen stimulation. This TCR derives from a human donor in good health (CMV status not recorded). Some clones in this sample may be carry-over from other donors' samples. J is TRBJ2-3 and V is TRBV5-6; D gene unclear. Written as DNA, the CDR3 is TGTGCCAGCAGCTCCCCAGAACATACGCAGTATTTT. Translated: CASSSPEHTQYF.